The clone carrying this T cell receptor (beta chain) was seen a few times. Its antigen remains unknown. Attachment of unique molecular identifiers was made to individual cDNA molecules. Using its own MiXCR run on the 5' RACE reads, TCRdb lists one record per CDR3 protein. This table has about 66,000 distinct CDR3 sequences, 8% to 9.5% appearing once. This sample stems from a study of early T cells in non-severe SARS-CoV-2 infection. Study overall: Sequencing used unsorted whole-blood bulk RNA, so chains lack pairing. General study findings and limits: Missing private and CD4 specificities, VDJdb matching favored anti-spike CD8 responses.

The germline CDR1 and CDR2 sequences are LGHDT and YNNKEL (reference sequence). Trimming removed 1 base from V and 7 bases from J; junction bases left unmatched: 12. The CDR3 covers 16 residues. The clonotype originates from an adult who was a healthcare worker with PCR-confirmed SARS-CoV-2 infection or an uninfected control (not recorded which). Sequenced: whole blood. The gene calls are TRBV3-1 and TRBJ2-7; 8 bases agree with TRBD2. CDR3 sequence: CASSQGGLGRAGEQYF. The CDR3 DNA follows: TGTGCCAGCAGCCAAGGGGGTCTCGGGAGGGCAGGGGAGCAGTACTTC.